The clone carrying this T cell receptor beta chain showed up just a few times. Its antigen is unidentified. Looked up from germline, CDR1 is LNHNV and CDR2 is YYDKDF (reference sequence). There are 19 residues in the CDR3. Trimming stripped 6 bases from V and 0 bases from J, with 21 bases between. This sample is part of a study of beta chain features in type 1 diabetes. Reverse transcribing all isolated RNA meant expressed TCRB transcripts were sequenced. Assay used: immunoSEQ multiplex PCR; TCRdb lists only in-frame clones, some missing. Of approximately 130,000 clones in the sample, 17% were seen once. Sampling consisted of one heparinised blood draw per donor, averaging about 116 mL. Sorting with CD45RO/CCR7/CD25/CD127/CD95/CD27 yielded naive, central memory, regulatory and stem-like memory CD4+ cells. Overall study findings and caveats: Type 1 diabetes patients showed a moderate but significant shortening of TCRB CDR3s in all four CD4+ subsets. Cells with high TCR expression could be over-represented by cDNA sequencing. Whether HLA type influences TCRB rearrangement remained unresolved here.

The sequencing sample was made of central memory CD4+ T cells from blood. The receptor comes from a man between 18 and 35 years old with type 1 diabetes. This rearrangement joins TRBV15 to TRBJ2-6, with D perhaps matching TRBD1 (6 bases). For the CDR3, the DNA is TGTGCCACCAGTATGGGGAAGGACAGCGGAAGCTCTGGGGCCAACGTCCTGACTTTC. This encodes CATSMGKDSGSSGANVLTF.